This T cell receptor beta chain appears in the sequencing data of a study of monozygotic twins with inflammatory bowel disease. Findings and limits, study-wide: Especially where disease activity was present, IBD patients had fewer clonotypes in common with others than healthy twins did.

TCRdb re-called the 5' RACE reads and gives one entry per CDR3 protein, without DNA. Found here are roughly 200,000 distinct CDR3 sequences; the top ten clones hold roughly 1.7%. The CDR3 runs 18 residues. On this clonotype itself: Its specificity is unknown.

This sequence joins TRBV12-3 or TRBV12-4 and TRBJ2-5; the TCRdb D gene call, TRBD2, has no DNA to confirm it. The specimen sequenced was blood. The sequence derives from a human donor with ulcerative colitis or Crohn's disease, or a healthy co-twin of an affected twin (not recorded which). The CDR3 here is CASSLALGLGLIQETQYF.